These T cell receptor beta chains were read from a single sample in a study of post-analysis software for immune sequencing data. TCRdb re-analysed the PCR reads in MiXCR, keeping a single row per CDR3 protein. The sample records approximately 260,000 distinct CDR3 sequences, about 40% being singletons. The specimen was blood. Receptors were obtained from a girl between 5 and 17 years old with multiple sclerosis. Both conserved end residues are part of each CDR3. Each record gives: clone size, J gene, D gene, V gene, CDR3 DNA, CDR3 protein. A D gene is named only where the DNA matches it firmly. A clone size is listed for some rows: how often the clone was seen (once, few, many), or a class if it is expanded.

abundance: .; j_gene: TRBJ1-5; d_gene: .; v_gene: TRBV20-1; CDR3nt: TGCAGTGCTGGTGGACCCGTACAGAGCCAGCCCCAGCATTTT; CDR3aa: CSAGGPVQSQPQHF
abundance: few; j_gene: TRBJ1-5; d_gene: .; v_gene: TRBV20-1; CDR3nt: TGCAGTGCTAGCCGTGATGGAGGGGAGGTTGTCGGCAATCAGCCCCAGCATTTT; CDR3aa: CSASRDGGEVVGNQPQHF
abundance: many; j_gene: TRBJ1-6; d_gene: .; v_gene: TRBV12-3/TRBV12-4; CDR3nt: TGTGCCAGCAGTTTAGGGGGGAACAATTCACCCCTCCACTTT; CDR3aa: CASSLGGNNSPLHF
abundance: many; j_gene: TRBJ2-7; d_gene: .; v_gene: TRBV15; CDR3nt: TGTGCCACCAGCAGAGATTCGGGGGCCTACGAGCAGTACTTC; CDR3aa: CATSRDSGAYEQYF
abundance: .; j_gene: TRBJ2-2; d_gene: TRBD2; v_gene: TRBV4-1; CDR3nt: TGCGCCAGCAGCCAGGGAAAGGGACTAGCCACCGGGGAGCTGTTTTTT; CDR3aa: CASSQGKGLATGELFF
abundance: few; j_gene: TRBJ1-5; d_gene: .; v_gene: TRBV27; CDR3nt: TGTGCCAGCAGTTTTCGAGATCAGCCCCAGCATTTT; CDR3aa: CASSFRDQPQHF
abundance: few; j_gene: TRBJ2-1; d_gene: .; v_gene: TRBV18; CDR3nt: TGTGCCAGCTCACTGGACAGTAACAATGAGCAGTTCTTC; CDR3aa: CASSLDSNNEQFF
abundance: .; j_gene: TRBJ1-6; d_gene: .; v_gene: TRBV3-1; CDR3nt: TGTGCCAGCAGCCGGGTTAGGGGAGGGTCCCTCGGACCCCTCCACTTT; CDR3aa: CASSRVRGGSLGPLHF
abundance: .; j_gene: TRBJ2-5; d_gene: .; v_gene: TRBV6-6; CDR3nt: TGTGCCAGCAGGTTATTAGAGACCCAGTACTTC; CDR3aa: CASRLLETQYF
abundance: few; j_gene: TRBJ2-2; d_gene: TRBD1; v_gene: TRBV6-4; CDR3nt: TGTGCCAGCAGTGACTCGACAGGGGCCGGGGAGCTGTTTTTT; CDR3aa: CASSDSTGAGELFF
abundance: few; j_gene: TRBJ2-5; d_gene: .; v_gene: TRBV19; CDR3nt: TGTGCCAGTAGTGAGGGTCGCCAAGAGACCCAGTACTTC; CDR3aa: CASSEGRQETQYF
abundance: many; j_gene: TRBJ2-5; d_gene: .; v_gene: TRBV6-5; CDR3nt: TGTGCCAGCAGTTACTATCCCCCGAGAGTCCAAGAGACCCAGTACTTC; CDR3aa: CASSYYPPRVQETQYF
abundance: .; j_gene: TRBJ2-1; d_gene: .; v_gene: TRBV29-1; CDR3nt: TGCAGCGTTGAACCGCAGCAGAACTACAATGAGCGGTTCTTC; CDR3aa: CSVEPQQNYNERFF
abundance: many; j_gene: TRBJ2-3; d_gene: .; v_gene: TRBV7-2; CDR3nt: TGTGCCAGCAGCTTAAATAGGGCAGATACGCAGTATTTT; CDR3aa: CASSLNRADTQYF
abundance: few; j_gene: TRBJ2-1; d_gene: .; v_gene: TRBV5-4; CDR3nt: TGTGCCGGCAGGACAACTATGACAGACTACAATGAGCAGTTCTTC; CDR3aa: CAGRTTMTDYNEQFF
abundance: .; j_gene: TRBJ2-2; d_gene: TRBD2; v_gene: TRBV7-3; CDR3nt: TGTGCCAGCAGCCCGACTAGCGGGCCCAACACCGGGGAGCGGTTTTTT; CDR3aa: CASSPTSGPNTGERFF
abundance: many; j_gene: TRBJ2-3; d_gene: .; v_gene: TRBV10-3; CDR3nt: TGTGCCATCAGTGAGTCCGCGGGGAGCGCAGATACGCAGTATTTT; CDR3aa: CAISESAGSADTQYF
abundance: .; j_gene: TRBJ1-5; d_gene: TRBD1; v_gene: TRBV20-1; CDR3nt: TGCAGTGCTCAACCGGGACAGGGTATTAAGCCCCAGCATTTT; CDR3aa: CSAQPGQGIKPQHF
abundance: many; j_gene: TRBJ1-2; d_gene: .; v_gene: TRBV20-1; CDR3nt: TGCAGTGCTAGAGATTGGGACGGTGTTATGGGTGGCTACACCTTC; CDR3aa: CSARDWDGVMGGYTF
abundance: many; j_gene: TRBJ1-1; d_gene: .; v_gene: TRBV10-3; CDR3nt: TGTGCCATCAGTCTTCAGGAAAACACTGAAGCTTTCTTT; CDR3aa: CAISLQENTEAFF
abundance: .; j_gene: TRBJ2-3; d_gene: TRBD2; v_gene: TRBV7-2; CDR3nt: TGTGCCAGCAGCCCCCGGCTAGCGGGGGGCCATACGCAGTATTTT; CDR3aa: CASSPRLAGGHTQYF
abundance: .; j_gene: TRBJ2-7; d_gene: TRBD2; v_gene: TRBV7-8; CDR3nt: TGTGCCAGCAGCTTTAAACTAGCGGCGTTCCCCTACGAGCAGTACTTC; CDR3aa: CASSFKLAAFPYEQYF
abundance: many; j_gene: TRBJ1-6; d_gene: .; v_gene: TRBV28; CDR3nt: TGTGCCACCTTGCAAGGGGTAATTAATTCACCCCTCCACTTT; CDR3aa: CATLQGVINSPLHF
abundance: many; j_gene: TRBJ2-5; d_gene: .; v_gene: TRBV20-1; CDR3nt: TGCAGTGCTACTCGTAGCAAAGAGACCCAGTACTTC; CDR3aa: CSATRSKETQYF
abundance: .; j_gene: TRBJ2-5; d_gene: TRBD2; v_gene: TRBV12-3/TRBV12-4; CDR3nt: TGTGCCAGCAGTGGAAGACTAGCGGGAGAGGGAGAGACCCAGTACTTC; CDR3aa: CASSGRLAGEGETQYF
abundance: many; j_gene: TRBJ2-3; d_gene: .; v_gene: TRBV7-6; CDR3nt: TGTGCCAGCAGCTTAGCGGGACTCGGCGGTGCAGATACGCAGTATTTT; CDR3aa: CASSLAGLGGADTQYF
abundance: .; j_gene: TRBJ1-4; d_gene: .; v_gene: TRBV4-1; CDR3nt: TGCCCCAGCAGCCAAGATTGGGGGAGGACTAATGAAAAACTGTTTTTT; CDR3aa: CPSSQDWGRTNEKLFF
abundance: many; j_gene: TRBJ1-6; d_gene: .; v_gene: TRBV10-3; CDR3nt: TGTGCCGCAGGTGAGGGCAATTCACCCCTCCACTTT; CDR3aa: CAAGEGNSPLHF
abundance: many; j_gene: TRBJ2-3; d_gene: .; v_gene: TRBV6-5; CDR3nt: TGTGCCAGCAGTTACTCTGCGTTCGAGGCTCTTCGGCGGCAGTATTTT; CDR3aa: CASSYSAFEALRRQYF
abundance: .; j_gene: TRBJ2-7; d_gene: TRBD2; v_gene: TRBV3-1; CDR3nt: TGTGCCAGCAGCCCTCGGGGGGGCGTAATCTACGAGCAGTACTTC; CDR3aa: CASSPRGGVIYEQYF
abundance: .; j_gene: TRBJ2-3; d_gene: .; v_gene: TRBV6-6; CDR3nt: TGTGCCGGCAGTTCGACCCGCGGGGTTGGAACAGATACGCAGTATTTT; CDR3aa: CAGSSTRGVGTDTQYF
abundance: many; j_gene: TRBJ2-4; d_gene: TRBD2; v_gene: TRBV11-2; CDR3nt: TGTGCCAGCAGCTTAGGATGGGGGGGGGAAAAAAACATTCAGTACTTC; CDR3aa: CASSLGWGGEKNIQYF
abundance: .; j_gene: TRBJ1-1; d_gene: .; v_gene: TRBV18; CDR3nt: TGTGCCAGCTCACCCGCGATGAACACTGAAGCTTTCTTT; CDR3aa: CASSPAMNTEAFF
abundance: .; j_gene: TRBJ2-3; d_gene: .; v_gene: TRBV24-1; CDR3nt: TGTGCCACCAGTGATCCAGGATCGGGAGCGACAGATACGCAGTATTTT; CDR3aa: CATSDPGSGATDTQYF
abundance: many; j_gene: TRBJ1-4; d_gene: .; v_gene: TRBV18; CDR3nt: TGTGCCAGCTCAAGGGACAATGAAAAACTGTTTTTT; CDR3aa: CASSRDNEKLFF
abundance: many; j_gene: TRBJ2-3; d_gene: .; v_gene: TRBV6-5; CDR3nt: TGTGCCAGCAGTCGCGATGGCCTGGTCACAGATACGCAGTATTTT; CDR3aa: CASSRDGLVTDTQYF
abundance: many; j_gene: TRBJ2-1; d_gene: TRBD1; v_gene: TRBV11-2; CDR3nt: TGTGCCAGCAGTGTAGGGGGCGATGAGCAGTTCTTC; CDR3aa: CASSVGGDEQFF
abundance: many; j_gene: TRBJ1-5; d_gene: .; v_gene: TRBV20-1; CDR3nt: TGCAGTGCTACAACGGGAGGCAGGGATCAGCCCCAGCATTTT; CDR3aa: CSATTGGRDQPQHF
abundance: many; j_gene: TRBJ2-5; d_gene: TRBD2; v_gene: TRBV4-2; CDR3nt: TGTGCCAGCAGCCAAGAGCAAGCGGGGGTCCAAGAGACCCAGTACTTC; CDR3aa: CASSQEQAGVQETQYF
abundance: .; j_gene: TRBJ2-3; d_gene: .; v_gene: TRBV12-3/TRBV12-4; CDR3nt: TGTGCCAGCATGAGCGTGAGAGCAGATACGCAATATTTT; CDR3aa: CASMSVRADTQYF
abundance: .; j_gene: TRBJ2-3; d_gene: .; v_gene: TRBV7-2; CDR3nt: TGTGCCAGCAGCGACCGGGTAGGGTCAGATACGCAGTATTTT; CDR3aa: CASSDRVGSDTQYF
abundance: few; j_gene: TRBJ2-3; d_gene: TRBD2; v_gene: TRBV7-2; CDR3nt: TGTGCCAGCAGCCCTCGACTAGCGGGAAGTTCAGATACGCAGTATTTT; CDR3aa: CASSPRLAGSSDTQYF
abundance: many; j_gene: TRBJ1-1; d_gene: TRBD1; v_gene: TRBV9; CDR3nt: TGTGCCAGCAGCGCACCGGGACAGGCGATGAACACTGAAGCTTTCTTT; CDR3aa: CASSAPGQAMNTEAFF
abundance: .; j_gene: TRBJ2-1; d_gene: .; v_gene: TRBV9; CDR3nt: TGTGCCAGCAGCGTGGAACTAAACAAGGAGCAGTTCTTC; CDR3aa: CASSVELNKEQFF
abundance: .; j_gene: TRBJ1-5; d_gene: .; v_gene: TRBV20-1; CDR3nt: TGCAGTGCTAGTCGGCGGGGGGATCAGCCCCAGCATTTT; CDR3aa: CSASRRGDQPQHF
abundance: few; j_gene: TRBJ2-7; d_gene: .; v_gene: TRBV4-2; CDR3nt: TGTGCCAGCAGCCACGTGACTACCTTAGGGGAGCAGTACTTC; CDR3aa: CASSHVTTLGEQYF
abundance: few; j_gene: TRBJ2-2; d_gene: .; v_gene: TRBV10-3; CDR3nt: TGTGCCATCAGTGAGTCCAGGACAGGAGGGAGCGGGGAGCTGTTTTTT; CDR3aa: CAISESRTGGSGELFF
abundance: few; j_gene: TRBJ2-7; d_gene: .; v_gene: TRBV20-1; CDR3nt: TGCAGTGCTATGGTTGAATACGAGCAGTACTTC; CDR3aa: CSAMVEYEQYF
abundance: many; j_gene: TRBJ1-2; d_gene: .; v_gene: TRBV28; CDR3nt: TGTGCCAGCAGTCCCCCCCGGGGCAGCAAATCGGGTGGCTACACCTTC; CDR3aa: CASSPPRGSKSGGYTF
abundance: .; j_gene: TRBJ2-3; d_gene: TRBD2; v_gene: TRBV10-3; CDR3nt: TGTGCCATCAGTGACCCTGTTACGGGGGGACTCTTCACAGATACGCAGTATTTT; CDR3aa: CAISDPVTGGLFTDTQYF
abundance: .; j_gene: TRBJ2-5; d_gene: .; v_gene: TRBV6-2/TRBV6-3; CDR3nt: TGTGCCAGCTGCGGGATGGTGGAAGAGACCCAGTACTTC; CDR3aa: CASCGMVEETQYF
abundance: once; j_gene: TRBJ1-1; d_gene: .; v_gene: TRBV27; CDR3nt: TGTGCCAGCAGCCCTGGACGGAGCACTGAAGCTTTCTTT; CDR3aa: CASSPGRSTEAFF
abundance: many; j_gene: TRBJ2-5; d_gene: TRBD2; v_gene: TRBV5-6; CDR3nt: TGTGCCAGCAGCCGTTCACTAGCGGCTCAGTACTTC; CDR3aa: CASSRSLAAQYF
abundance: .; j_gene: TRBJ2-7; d_gene: .; v_gene: TRBV21-1; CDR3nt: TGTGCCAGCAGCAAAGGTAGCGGGGGGGCGTCGTTCTATGAGCAGTACTTC; CDR3aa: CASSKGSGGASFYEQYF
abundance: .; j_gene: TRBJ2-1; d_gene: .; v_gene: TRBV2; CDR3nt: TGTGCCAGCAGGGATGCACGAGGCTCCTACAATGAGCAGTTCTTC; CDR3aa: CASRDARGSYNEQFF